Listed below are T cell receptor beta chains from one sample, sequenced in a study of shared clonotypes between healthy human individuals. The table came from immunoSEQ multiplex PCR; TCRdb's copy has only in-frame clones and leaves some out. The sample includes 490,000 or so clones, roughly 78% of them seen just once. Sequenced sample: PBMCs. These receptors originate from a woman in her thirties or forties in good health. Some clones in this sample may be carry-over from other donors' samples. CDR3s include the opening cysteine and the closing phenylalanine or tryptophan. The D gene is left open where the match is weak. Size tells how often a clone was seen (once, few, many) or the class of an expanded clone, and some rows leave it out.

V	D	size	J	CDR3	DNA
TRBV10-3	-	-	TRBJ1-3	CAISDPLDGNTIYF	TGTGCCATCAGCGATCCTCTTGACGGAAACACCATATATTTT
TRBV11-1	-	-	TRBJ1-1	CASSLGMWGSGTEAFF	TGTGCCAGCAGCTTAGGTATGTGGGGGTCCGGCACTGAAGCTTTCTTT
TRBV11-2	TRBD1	-	TRBJ2-2	CASSPGQGYTGELFF	TGTGCCAGCAGCCCGGGACAGGGGTACACCGGGGAGCTGTTTTTT
TRBV29-1	-	-	TRBJ2-5	CSVEWGTQYF	TGCAGCGTTGAATGGGGGACCCAGTACTTC
TRBV5-4	-	-	TRBJ1-2	CASSLGRNRDGYTF	TGTGCCAGCAGCTTGGGACGGAACAGGGATGGCTACACCTTC
TRBV7-6	TRBD2	-	TRBJ2-3	CASSPSGSSYTQYF	TGTGCCAGCAGTCCTAGCGGGAGTTCATATACGCAGTATTTT
TRBV5-6	-	-	TRBJ1-2	CASSLQGRSYGYTF	TGTGCCAGCAGCTTGCAGGGGCGTAGCTATGGCTACACCTTC
TRBV4-2	-	-	TRBJ1-2	CASSLVGSLSYGYTF	TGTGCCAGCAGCTTAGTTGGTTCACTAAGCTATGGCTACACCTTC
TRBV28	-	-	TRBJ2-3	CASSPRRGARDTQYF	TGTGCCAGCAGTCCAAGAAGGGGGGCGCGAGATACGCAGTATTTT
TRBV5-4	TRBD1	once	TRBJ2-5	CASSSSGTGAGKTQYF	TGTGCCAGCAGCTCTTCCGGGACAGGGGCGGGGAAGACCCAGTACTTC
TRBV15	TRBD2	-	TRBJ2-3	CATSISNGGGQDTQYF	TGTGCCACCAGCATCTCGAACGGGGGGGGCCAAGATACGCAGTATTTT
TRBV7-9	-	-	TRBJ2-2	CASSPSSGELFF	TGTGCCAGCAGCCCCAGCAGCGGGGAGCTGTTTTTT
TRBV7-2	-	-	TRBJ2-7	CASSLRAVGHYEQYF	TGTGCCAGCAGCTTACGTGCGGTGGGGCACTACGAGCAGTACTTC
TRBV19	TRBD1	-	TRBJ1-1	CASAWQGDTEAFF	TGTGCCAGTGCTTGGCAGGGGGACACTGAAGCTTTCTTT
TRBV30	-	-	TRBJ2-7	CAWSKASSEQYF	TGTGCCTGGAGTAAAGCTAGTTCCGAGCAGTACTTC
TRBV29-1	-	-	TRBJ2-7	CSVRIIRDSSYEQYF	TGCAGCGTCCGTATCATCCGGGACTCCTCTTACGAGCAGTACTTC
TRBV21-1	-	-	TRBJ2-7	CASERAGGRYEQYF	TGTGCCAGCGAGCGAGCGGGAGGGCGGTACGAGCAGTACTTC
TRBV29-1	-	-	TRBJ2-6	CSVAGGRGANVLTF	TGCAGCGTTGCTGGTGGGCGAGGGGCCAACGTCCTGACTTTC
TRBV11-2	TRBD2	-	TRBJ2-7	CASSLQPSGSYEQYF	TGTGCCAGCAGCTTACAACCTAGCGGGAGCTACGAGCAGTACTTC
TRBV25-1	-	-	TRBJ2-5	CASSEWGYESQYF	TGTGCCAGCAGTGAATGGGGGTACGAGTCCCAGTACTTC
TRBV7-2	TRBD1	-	TRBJ1-2	CASSRNRGGYGYTF	TGTGCCAGCAGCCGAAACAGGGGTGGCTATGGCTACACCTTC
TRBV19	-	-	TRBJ2-1	CASSIRGQSYNEQFF	TGTGCCAGTAGTATTCGGGGACAATCCTACAATGAGCAGTTCTTC
TRBV19	-	-	TRBJ1-4	CASSNRDPKLFF	TGTGCCAGTAGCAACAGGGACCCAAAACTGTTTTTT
TRBV5-1	-	few	TRBJ2-7	CASSLEYGYEQYF	TGCGCCAGCAGCTTGGAGTACGGATACGAGCAGTACTTC
TRBV28	-	-	TRBJ2-1	CASSLGSKLFTNEQFF	TGTGCCAGCAGTTTAGGCTCTAAATTGTTCACCAATGAGCAGTTCTTC
TRBV6-1	-	-	TRBJ1-5	CASSEVFNQPQHF	TGTGCCAGCAGTGAAGTATTCAATCAGCCCCAGCATTTT
TRBV7-8	-	once	TRBJ2-7	CASSFPSYSPYEQYF	TGTGCCAGCAGCTTCCCCAGCTACTCACCCTACGAGCAGTACTTC
TRBV25-1	-	-	TRBJ1-6	CASSDHSRGNSPLHF	TGTGCCAGCAGTGACCATTCCAGGGGTAATTCACCCCTCCACTTT
TRBV5-4	TRBD2	-	TRBJ2-5	CASRARPGGQETQYF	TGTGCCAGCAGGGCCCGTCCGGGGGGCCAAGAGACCCAGTACTTC
TRBV30	TRBD2	-	TRBJ2-5	CAFLTSRETQYF	TGTGCCTTCCTGACTAGCCGGGAGACCCAGTACTTC
TRBV18	-	-	TRBJ2-7	CASSPEIPGTSRRGEQYF	TGTGCCAGCTCACCAGAGATCCCGGGGACCTCACGCCGGGGCGAGCAGTACTTC
TRBV2	-	-	TRBJ2-7	CARGVYSYEQYF	TGTGCCAGAGGGGTATACTCCTACGAGCAGTACTTC
TRBV5-5	-	-	TRBJ2-7	CASSLDSPYEQYF	TGTGCCAGCAGCTTGGACAGCCCCTACGAGCAGTACTTC
TRBV7-2	-	-	TRBJ2-6	CASSPPAGGANVLTF	TGTGCCAGCAGCCCGCCAGCGGGCGGGGCCAACGTCCTGACTTTC
TRBV19	TRBD2	-	TRBJ2-7	CASTPGGINEQYF	TGTGCCAGTACCCCGGGGGGGATCAACGAGCAGTACTTC
TRBV7-9	-	-	TRBJ1-1	CASSLDGGRITEAFF	TGTGCCAGCAGCTTAGATGGGGGGCGGATCACTGAAGCTTTCTTT
TRBV2	-	-	TRBJ2-2	CASIIGGTNTGELFF	TGTGCCAGCATAATTGGCGGCACGAACACCGGGGAGCTGTTTTTT
TRBV6-5	TRBD1	many	TRBJ2-6	CASRVRGSGANVLTF	TGTGCCAGCAGGGTCAGGGGGTCTGGGGCCAACGTCCTGACTTTC
TRBV7-9	TRBD2	-	TRBJ2-7	CASTVLVAGEGEQYF	TGTGCCAGCACCGTCCTCGTTGCGGGAGAGGGCGAGCAGTACTTC
TRBV7-2	-	-	TRBJ2-7	CASSLGSSLVYEQYF	TGTGCCAGCAGCTTAGGGAGTTCACTCGTCTACGAGCAGTACTTC
TRBV5-6	-	-	TRBJ1-1	CASSLDGGRSEAFF	TGTGCCAGCAGCTTGGATGGGGGCAGGTCTGAAGCTTTCTTT
TRBV30	TRBD1	-	TRBJ2-7	CAWSGGQGPYEQYF	TGTGCCTGGAGTGGGGGACAGGGACCCTACGAGCAGTACTTC